The T cell receptor beta chain described here comes from a study of blood T cells in healthy people across ages. Study outcomes and limitations: Naive CD4+ cells and diversity were both higher in long-lived donors than in aged donors.

The CDR3 contains 14 residues. J was trimmed by 8 bases and V by 3 bases; bases with no gene match: 6. The germline CDR1 and CDR2 sequences are MNHEY and SMNVEV (reference sequence). With a J-beta primer mix and a sample-barcoded 5' primer, a second PCR ran roughly 7 to 11 cycles. MiXCR was run by TCRdb on the 5' RACE reads, yielding one entry per CDR3 protein. The repertoire holds 1.5 million to 2 million distinct CDR3 sequences, with 28% as singletons. To note about this clonotype: Its antigen is unknown.

The V gene is TRBV27, the J gene TRBJ1-4, with 7 bases matching TRBD1. This clonotype was obtained from a woman aged 25 to 39 in good health. Sequenced: blood. CDR3 sequence: CASSFRGRKEKLFF. For the CDR3, the DNA is TGTGCCAGCAGTTTCAGGGGGAGGAAAGAAAAACTGTTTTTT.